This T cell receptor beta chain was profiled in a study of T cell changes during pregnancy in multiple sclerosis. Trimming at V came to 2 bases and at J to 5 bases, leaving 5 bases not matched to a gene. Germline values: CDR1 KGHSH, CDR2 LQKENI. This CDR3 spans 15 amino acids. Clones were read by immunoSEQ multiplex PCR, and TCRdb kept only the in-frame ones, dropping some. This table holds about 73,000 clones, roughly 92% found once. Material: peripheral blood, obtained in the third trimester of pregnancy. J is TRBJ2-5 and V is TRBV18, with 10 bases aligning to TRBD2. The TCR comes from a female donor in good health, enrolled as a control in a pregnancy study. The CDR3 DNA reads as TGTGCCAGCTCACCAAAAGCGGGGGGGCAGGAGACCCAGTACTTC. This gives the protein CASSPKAGGQETQYF. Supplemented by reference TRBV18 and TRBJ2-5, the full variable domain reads NAGVMQNPRHLVRRRGQEARLRCSPMKGHSHVYWYRQLPEEGLKFMVYLQKENIIDESGMPKERFSAEFPKEGPSILRIQQVVRGDSAAYFCASSPKAGGQETQYFGPGTRLLVL.